This TCR beta chain originates from a study of blood T cell repertoires in COVID-19. Across the study: Acute and convalescent COVID-19 specimens originated in the United States, Italy and Spain. T cells, B-cell-depleted T cells, or PBMCs supplied cDNA or gDNA.

This CDR3 region has 14 residues. The germline V gene has CDR1 MDHEN and CDR2 SYDVKM. Trimming stripped 6 bases from V and 0 bases from J, with 12 bases between. In the study's own analysis: Amplifying reference gene primers gave estimates of nucleated cell counts. Measured with immunoSEQ multiplex PCR; TCRdb has only the in-frame clones, and not every one. V and J calls plus clone size are reproduced from that table; the DNA served to infer D and trimming. The sample lists almost 250,000 clones, more than 75% occurring once. The clonotype originates from a woman aged 55-75 years who had recovered from COVID-19. Sequencing was done on a sample of peripheral blood. The chain links TRBV28 to TRBJ2-7, with D uncertain. The CDR3 loop reads CASSPAGLSYEQYF. As DNA, the CDR3 is TGTGCCAGCAGCCCGGCAGGCCTCTCCTACGAGCAGTACTTC.